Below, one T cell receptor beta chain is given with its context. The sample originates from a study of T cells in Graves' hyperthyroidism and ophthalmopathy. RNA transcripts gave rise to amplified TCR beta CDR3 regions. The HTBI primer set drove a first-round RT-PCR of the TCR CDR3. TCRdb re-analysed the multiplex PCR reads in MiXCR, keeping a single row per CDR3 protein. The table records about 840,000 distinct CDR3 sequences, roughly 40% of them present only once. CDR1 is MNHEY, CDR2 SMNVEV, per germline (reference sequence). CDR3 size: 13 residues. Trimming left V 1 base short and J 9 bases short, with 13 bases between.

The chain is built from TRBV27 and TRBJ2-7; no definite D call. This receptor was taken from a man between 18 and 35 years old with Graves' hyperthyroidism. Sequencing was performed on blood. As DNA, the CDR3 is TGTGCCAGCAGTTTATGGGCAGATCGGACGCAGTACTTC. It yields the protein CASSLWADRTQYF.